Each of the 30 T cell receptor beta chains below was sequenced from the same sample in a study of spatial heterogeneity in lung cancer. MiXCR, run by TCRdb on the 5' RACE reads, gives a single entry per CDR3 protein. The sample holds about 85,000 distinct CDR3 sequences; 15% to 20% are singletons and the top ten take 5% to 8%. Time point meaning: sample taken at primary tumor resection. No cells were sorted before sequencing. The whole RNA sequenced was extracted from tumor, nontumor lung or frozen PBMC. Specimen: PBMCs, collected at surgery. Every receptor here comes from a male donor with early-stage non-small cell lung cancer.

This clonotype was seen a few times. V and J are TRBV11-2 and TRBJ2-7, with 11 positions matching TRBD2. The length of the CDR3 is 16 residues. In germline, CDR1 is SGHAT, CDR2 FQNNGV. The junction had 9 bases not matched to a gene; V was cut back by 4 bases and J by 4 bases. Written as DNA, the CDR3 is TGTGCCAGCAGCTCCCCCCCCACTAGCGGGGGATACGAGCAGTACTTC. Its translation: CASSSPPTSGGYEQYF.

A few counts support this clonotype. The chain employs TRBV4-2 and TRBJ2-2; 10 bases agree with TRBD1. Germline V gene lookup returns CDR1 LGHNA and CDR2 YNFKEQ. CDR3 length: 17 amino acids. The V and J ends lost 4 bases and 7 bases, in that order; junction bases with no gene match: 12. Written as DNA, the CDR3 is TGTGCCAGCAGCCGTCCGGGGACAGGGGTTGGTGGCGGGGAGCTGTTTTTT. This codes for CASSRPGTGVGGGELFF.

The genes are TRBV2 and TRBJ1-2; 7 nucleotides match TRBD1. This CDR3 is 14 amino acids long. The ends lost 4 bases at V and 6 bases at J; junction bases unmatched: 8. CDR1 and CDR2 from the germline V gene are SNHLY and FYNNEI. CDR3 residues: CASSAYRGTDGYTF. Here the CDR3 DNA reads TGTGCCAGCAGTGCATACAGGGGTACGGATGGCTACACCTTC.

This clonotype came up a few times. The chain joins TRBV21-1 to TRBJ1-5. TRBV21-1 is termed a pseudogene. This CDR3 has 10 residues. Here the CDR3 reads CASRLKPQHF. The CDR3 DNA is TGTGCCAGCAGACTCAAACCCCAGCATTTT.

The chain links TRBV7-2 to TRBJ2-5; TRBD2 matches at 12 bases. J lost 4 bases, V lost 5 bases, and 5 bases had no gene match. Germline V gives CDR1 SGHTA, CDR2 FQGNSA. The CDR3 has 15 residues. The CDR3 DNA reads TGTGCCAGCAGCCCTCTAGCGGGGGGGCTAGAGACCCAGTACTTC. Translated: CASSPLAGGLETQYF.

The gene calls are TRBV20-1 and TRBJ1-1; 7 bases map to TRBD1. V lost 6 bases and J lost 7; bases outside the gene matches: 11. Per the germline V gene, CDR1 is DFQATT and CDR2 is SNEGSKA (reference sequence). This CDR3 spans 13 amino acids. CDR3 nucleotides: TGCAGTGCCCGAATAGGGGGCTTAGGTGAAGCTTTCTTT. It yields the protein CSARIGGLGEAFF.

This clonotype has a single count. The V and J genes are TRBV28 and TRBJ2-4; D is ambiguous. CDR3 length: 15 residues. Trimming removed 6 bases from V and 7 bases from J, with 19 bases in between. Germline V CDR1 and CDR2: MDHEN, SYDVKM. CDR3 protein: CASSTSGRSSNIQYF. The CDR3 DNA is TGTGCCAGCAGCACCTCTGGGCGCTCGTCCAACATTCAGTACTTC.

This chain connects TRBV18 to TRBJ2-1; 11 positions agree with TRBD2. The CDR3 has 16 residues. Germline V gives CDR1 KGHSH, CDR2 LQKENI. Trimming took 1 base from V and 3 from J; bases not matched to a gene: 2. In DNA, the CDR3 is TGTGCCAGCTCACCACGACTAGCGGGGAACTACAATGAGCAGTTCTTC. Encoded protein: CASSPRLAGNYNEQFF.

Only a few counts were recorded for this clonotype. The chain employs TRBV9 and TRBJ2-7, with 10 bases aligning to TRBD2. The ends lost 4 bases at V and 1 base at J; junction bases unmatched: 8. This CDR3 has 16 amino acids. Germline CDR1 and CDR2: SGDLS and YYNGEE. CDR3 residues: CASSKGLADLSYEQYF. The CDR3 DNA reads as TGTGCCAGCAGCAAAGGACTAGCGGATTTATCCTACGAGCAGTACTTC. Full variable domain (outside the CDR3, taken from reference TRBV9 and TRBJ2-7): DSGVTQTPKHLITATGQRVTLRCSPRSGDLSVYWYQQSLDQGLQFLIQYYNGEERAKGNILERFSAQQFPDLHSELNLSSLELGDSALYFCASSKGLADLSYEQYFGPGTRLTVT.

This clonotype was seen a handful of times. The chain employs TRBV7-9 and TRBJ2-1; 8 positions agree with TRBD2. This CDR3 spans 14 amino acids. V was pared by 6 bases and J by 5 bases, with 6 bases of the junction left unmatched. Germline loops: CDR1 SEHNR, CDR2 FQNEAQ (reference sequence). This CDR3 reads CASSWTSYDNEQFF. In nucleotides, the CDR3 is TGTGCCAGCAGTTGGACTAGCTACGACAATGAGCAGTTCTTC.

This clonotype turned up a few times. CDR3 in amino acids: CASSPGTGGTAKNIQYF. In DNA, the CDR3 is TGTGCCAGTAGTCCTGGGACAGGGGGCACAGCCAAAAACATTCAGTACTTC. V and J are TRBV19 and TRBJ2-4; TRBD1 aligns across 12 bases. Trimming cost V 5 bases and J 0 bases; bases outside gene matches: 5. Germline assignment: CDR1 LNHDA and CDR2 SQIVND (reference sequence). The CDR3 totals 17 residues.

The chain uses TRBV10-2 and TRBJ2-7, with 7 bases lining up with TRBD1. The CDR3 has 12 amino acids. Germline V gene data show CDR1 as WSHSY and CDR2 as SAAADI. V shed 9 bases, J shed 6 bases, and the junction held 8 bases outside the gene matches. DNA for the CDR3: TGCGCCAGTATGACAGGGTTACGCGAGCAGTACTTC. Translation: CASMTGLREQYF.

The chain is built from TRBV27 and TRBJ1-5, with a tentative D call TRBD1 (5 bases). The V end lost 4 bases, the J end lost 5 bases, and 15 bases lay between the germline ends. The CDR3 contains 15 residues. The V gene's germline CDR1 is MNHEY and CDR2 SMNVEV (reference sequence). CDR3 protein: CASSSGPQGHQPQHF. DNA for the CDR3: TGTGCCAGCAGTTCCGGGCCTCAGGGACATCAGCCCCAGCATTTT.

The chain uses TRBV18 and TRBJ1-2; no definite D call. The CDR3 runs 14 residues. V lost 3 bases and J 2 bases, leaving 10 bases between the germline ends. Germline lookup yields CDR1 KGHSH and CDR2 LQKENI. The DNA for the CDR3 is TGTGCCAGCTCACCCTCCCAGGAGAACTATGGCTACACCTTC. Residues: CASSPSQENYGYTF.

The chain links TRBV5-4 to TRBJ1-1, with TRBD1 matching 9 bases. Germline V CDR1 and CDR2: SGHNT, YYREEE (reference sequence). This CDR3 has 14 amino acids. V lost 6 bases to trimming and J lost 4 bases; unmatched junction nucleotides: 7. The CDR3 sequence: CASNPTGGSTEAFF. The CDR3 region has the DNA TGTGCCAGCAACCCGACAGGGGGTAGCACTGAAGCTTTCTTT.

In this sample, this clonotype turned up a few times. The chain couples TRBV28 to TRBJ2-1, with 10 bases fitting TRBD1. Trimming took 7 bases from V and 1 from J; bases not matched to a gene: 4. CDR3 length: 15 amino acids. The V gene's germline CDR1 is MDHEN and CDR2 SYDVKM. The CDR3 loop is CASTTGQGSYNEQFF. DNA for the CDR3: TGTGCCAGCACCACGGGACAGGGGTCCTACAATGAGCAGTTCTTC.

V is TRBV2 and J is TRBJ2-5; no definite D call. The CDR3 is 14 amino acids. Trimming pared 4 bases from V and 5 bases from J, leaving 14 bases between. Germline V lookup: CDR1 SNHLY, CDR2 FYNNEI. The CDR3 nucleotides are TGTGCCAGCAGTGCTCCCCTCCCGGGCGAGACCCAGTACTTC. Translating it yields CASSAPLPGETQYF. Filled out from reference TRBV2 and TRBJ2-5, the complete variable domain reads EPEVTQTPSHQVTQMGQEVILRCVPISNHLYFYWYRQILGQKVEFLVSFYNNEISEKSEIFDDQFSVERPDGSNFTLKIRSTKLEDSAMYFCASSAPLPGETQYFGPGTRLLVL.

The V call is TRBV18, the J call TRBJ1-1; TRBD1 might be the D (5 bases). In germline, CDR1 is KGHSH, CDR2 LQKENI. The V end was cut by 0 bases, the J end by 10 bases, with 18 bases between. This CDR3 spans 15 amino acids. The CDR3 protein is CASSPPASPNGGAFF. The CDR3 DNA follows: TGTGCCAGCTCACCACCGGCCAGTCCAAATGGGGGAGCTTTCTTT.

This sequence joins TRBV5-1 and TRBJ2-1; perhaps D is TRBD1 or TRBD2 (5 bases each). Germline CDR1 SGHRS, CDR2 YFSETQ. Trimming removed 4 bases at V and 2 bases at J, with 22 bases between. The CDR3 covers 18 residues. CDR3: CASSPGTTLSRTYNEQFF. The CDR3 bases are TGCGCCAGCAGCCCCGGGACCACCCTCAGTAGAACCTACAATGAGCAGTTCTTC.

The V gene is TRBV14, the J gene TRBJ2-1; possibly TRBD2 for D (6 bases). The CDR3 has 17 residues. Germline CDR1 and CDR2: SGHDN and FVKESK. V was pared by 2 bases and J by 5 bases, with 19 bases between. CDR3 residues: CASSQIPFSGGDNEQFF. For the CDR3, the DNA is TGTGCCAGCAGCCAAATTCCCTTTTCCGGGGGAGACAATGAGCAGTTCTTC. The full variable domain, in which reference TRBV14 and TRBJ2-1 provide the parts outside the CDR3, is EAGVTQFPSHSVIEKGQTVTLRCDPISGHDNLYWYRRVMGKEIKFLLHFVKESKQDESGMPNNRFLAERTGGTYSTLKVQPAELEDSGVYFCASSQIPFSGGDNEQFFGPGTRLTVL.

In its sample, this clonotype was seen a few times. The gene calls are TRBV6-1 and TRBJ2-2; 9 nucleotides match TRBD1. Germline loops: CDR1 MNHNS, CDR2 SASEGT. Trimming at V came to 5 bases and at J to 5 bases, leaving 18 bases not matched to a gene. The CDR3 loop spans 19 amino acids. CDR3 DNA: TGTGCCAGCAGTATCCCGGGACAGGGAAGGTTCGTGGGAACCGGGGAGCTGTTTTTT. Its protein product is CASSIPGQGRFVGTGELFF.

The rearrangement links TRBV4-1 to TRBJ1-6; 7 bases map to TRBD1. The CDR3 has 14 residues. Per the germline V gene, CDR1 is MGHRA and CDR2 is YSYEKL. The J segment lost 8 bases and the V segment lost 5 bases, leaving 6 bases of the junction unmatched. For the CDR3, the DNA is TGCGCCAGCAGCTCCCGGGACAGAGATTCACCCCTCCACTTT. Translating it yields CASSSRDRDSPLHF.

This clonotype was counted a few times. The CDR3 spells CSVGSGTNYGYTF. The CDR3 coding sequence is TGCAGCGTTGGATCTGGGACTAACTATGGCTACACCTTC. The chain joins TRBV29-1 to TRBJ1-2; D remains unclear. Looked up from germline, CDR1 is SQVTM and CDR2 is ANQGSEA. This CDR3 has 13 amino acids. Deletions cut 4 bases from V and 0 bases from J, with 9 bases between.

The V and J genes are TRBV7-9 and TRBJ1-5; 8 nucleotides match TRBD1. Losses at the gene ends were 5 bases for V and 4 bases for J; bases not matched to a gene: 4. The CDR3 totals 14 residues. The germline gives CDR1 SEHNR, CDR2 FQNEAQ (reference sequence). CDR3 in DNA: TGTGCCAGCAGCACAACAGGGGGTAATCAGCCCCAGCATTTT. The encoded protein is CASSTTGGNQPQHF.

This clonotype has a handful of counts. The chain carries TRBV28 and TRBJ1-5; D call uncertain. Germline V lookup: CDR1 MDHEN, CDR2 SYDVKM. The V end was cut by 0 bases, the J end by 1 base, with 16 bases between. The CDR3 runs 18 residues. The CDR3 DNA is TGTGCCAGCAGTTTATGGAGCGGCCGGTCTGGGAGCAATCAGCCCCAGCATTTT. Its translation: CASSLWSGRSGSNQPQHF.

J is TRBJ2-3 and V is TRBV12-3 or TRBV12-4, with D maybe TRBD1 (6 bases). Trimming stripped 3 bases from V and 4 bases from J, with 11 bases between. The CDR3 is 14 amino acids. The CDR3 region is CASSLSPGADTQYF. CDR3 in DNA: TGTGCCAGCAGTTTGTCCCCAGGGGCAGATACGCAGTATTTT.

This clonotype appeared a few times. The V and J genes are TRBV6-2 or TRBV6-3 and TRBJ2-5; a possible D gene is TRBD2 (5 bases). Looked up from germline, CDR1 is MNHEY and CDR2 is SVGEGT. The CDR3 is 14 amino acids. V dropped 7 bases and J dropped 5 bases, with 17 bases sitting between them. CDR3 sequence: CASNTPGLAETQYF. The DNA for the CDR3 is TGTGCCAGCAACACCCCTGGGCTAGCTGAGACCCAGTACTTC.

This chain joins TRBV9 and TRBJ2-3, with D perhaps matching TRBD1 or TRBD2 (6 bases each). The CDR3 totals 18 residues. Trimming took 3 bases from V and 4 from J, leaving 24 bases between them. CDR1 and CDR2 from the germline V gene are SGDLS and YYNGEE. Here the CDR3 reads CASSGTRWGAGYPDTQYF. CDR3 DNA: TGTGCCAGCAGCGGAACCCGATGGGGGGCAGGGTACCCAGATACGCAGTATTTT.

This clonotype appeared a few times. V and J are TRBV7-9 and TRBJ2-7, with 9 bases identical to TRBD2. Germline CDR1 SEHNR, CDR2 FQNEAQ (reference sequence). After removal of 5 bases from V and 4 bases from J, the junction contained 3 bases not matched to a gene. The CDR3 has 13 residues. The CDR3 DNA reads as TGTGCCAGCAGCACCAGCGGGGGGTACGAGCAGTACTTC. This gives the protein CASSTSGGYEQYF.

The rearrangement links TRBV12-3 or TRBV12-4 to TRBJ1-1; TRBD1 matches at 7 bases. The CDR3 loop spans 15 amino acids. The V gene end was trimmed by 6 bases and the J gene end by 0 bases; junction bases not matched to a gene: 7. This CDR3 is CASRARTGMNTEAFF. As DNA, the CDR3 is TGTGCCAGCAGAGCTCGGACAGGCATGAACACTGAAGCTTTCTTT.